This is a list of T cell receptor beta chains from one sample in a study of T cells in Graves' hyperthyroidism and ophthalmopathy. TCRdb itself ran the multiplex PCR reads through MiXCR, one entry per CDR3 protein. This table holds approximately 700,000 distinct CDR3 sequences, around 15% found once. Sequenced sample: blood. These TCRs come from a man younger than 35 with Graves' hyperthyroidism. CDR3s include the opening cysteine and the closing phenylalanine or tryptophan. D genes are given only for firm matches. Size values are once, few and many counts, or a class for expanded clones, and some rows have none.

TRBV6-1	many	14	TRBJ2-6	NA	CASRRDPGANVLTF	TGTGCCAGCAGGAGGGACCCTGGGGCCAACGTCCTGACTTTC
TRBV19	NA	14	TRBJ2-5	NA	CASSISPAVETQYF	TGTGCCAGTAGTATAAGTCCGGCAGTGGAGACCCAGTACTTC
TRBV12-3/TRBV12-4	many	14	TRBJ2-1	TRBD2	CASKKREGYNEQFF	TGTGCCAGCAAGAAGCGGGAGGGATACAATGAGCAGTTCTTC
TRBV3-1	once	13	TRBJ2-7	TRBD1	CASSRTGQVWQYF	TGTGCCAGCAGCCGCACCGGACAGGTCTGGCAGTACTTC
TRBV20-1	many	14	TRBJ1-5	NA	CSARVPDSNQPQHF	TGCAGTGCTAGAGTACCAGATAGCAATCAGCCCCAGCATTTT
TRBV7-9	many	15	TRBJ2-1	TRBD2	CASSSLAGLYNEQFF	TGTGCCAGCAGCTCACTAGCGGGGCTTTACAATGAGCAGTTCTTC
TRBV6-1	NA	12	TRBJ1-2	NA	CASSERVEGYTF	TGTGCCAGCAGTGAGAGGGTCGAGGGCTACACCTTC
TRBV28	NA	14	TRBJ2-1	NA	CASSLLSVYNGQFF	TGTGCCAGCAGTTTACTATCCGTCTACAATGGGCAGTTCTTC
TRBV11-2	few	15	TRBJ2-7	NA	CASSLSFGHLYEQYF	TGTGCCAGCAGCTTATCATTCGGACACCTCTACGAGCAGTACTTC
TRBV12-3/TRBV12-4	many	14	TRBJ1-1	NA	CASIISGRNTEAFF	TGTGCCAGCATCATATCAGGACGGAACACTGAAGCTTTCTTT
TRBV12-3/TRBV12-4	NA	11	TRBJ2-1	NA	CASKLGLEQFF	TGTGCCAGCAAATTGGGGCTTGAGCAGTTCTTC
TRBV20-1	NA	14	TRBJ1-1	NA	CSAREGSDDTEAFF	TGCAGTGCTAGAGAAGGGAGTGACGACACTGAAGCTTTCTTT
TRBV12-3/TRBV12-4	many	15	TRBJ2-7	NA	CASRLSGFAGYEQYF	TGTGCCAGCAGACTAAGCGGGTTCGCTGGCTACGAGCAGTACTTC
TRBV9	many	13	TRBJ2-5	NA	CASSVTGQETQYF	TGTGCCAGCAGCGTAACAGGCCAAGAGACCCAGTACTTC
TRBV28	many	13	TRBJ1-5	NA	CASRTGLGQPQHF	TGTGCCAGCAGGACAGGTTTAGGTCAGCCCCAGCATTTT
TRBV6-1	many	13	TRBJ2-7	NA	CASSSVTEIEQYF	TGTGCCAGCAGCTCCGTTACGGAGATCGAGCAGTACTTC
TRBV12-5	NA	16	TRBJ2-1	NA	CASGHITGSSYNEQFF	TGTGCTAGTGGGCATATAACGGGGAGCTCCTACAATGAGCAGTTCTTC
TRBV2	many	14	TRBJ1-4	NA	CASSDGTWDEKLFF	TGTGCCAGCAGTGACGGGACCTGGGATGAAAAACTGTTTTTT
TRBV6-1	few	14	TRBJ2-2	NA	CASSFAQNTGELFF	TGTGCCAGCAGTTTTGCGCAGAACACCGGGGAGCTGTTTTTT
TRBV7-2	NA	16	TRBJ1-5	TRBD1	CASSLPGQGSNQPQHF	TGTGCCAGCAGCTTACCTGGACAGGGCAGCAATCAGCCCCAGCATTTT
TRBV10-3	NA	18	TRBJ2-3	TRBD1	CAISESTKTGGLTDTQYF	TGTGCCATCAGTGAGTCGACCAAGACAGGGGGCCTCACAGATACGCAGTATTTT
TRBV24-1	few	16	TRBJ2-1	TRBD2	CATSDAGTSGRREQFF	TGTGCCACCAGTGACGCCGGGACTAGCGGGAGACGTGAGCAGTTCTTC
TRBV11-2	few	19	TRBJ2-3	NA	CASSSSGMSATFITDTQYF	TGTGCCAGCAGCTCCTCGGGGATGTCGGCCACCTTTATCACAGATACGCAGTATTTT
TRBV28	many	16	TRBJ2-3	TRBD2	CASSPSREGLTDTQYF	TGTGCCAGCAGCCCCTCGCGGGAGGGACTCACAGATACGCAGTATTTT
TRBV20-1	few	19	TRBJ2-1	TRBD2	CSARDEVRVAGASYNEQFF	TGCAGTGCTAGAGACGAGGTGAGGGTAGCGGGGGCCTCCTACAATGAGCAGTTCTTC
TRBV20-1	NA	11	TRBJ2-3	NA	CSARERDTQYF	TGCAGTGCTAGGGAGCGGGATACGCAGTATTTT
TRBV19	NA	16	TRBJ2-6	NA	CASSRGEYSGANVLTF	TGTGCCAGTAGTAGGGGGGAATACTCTGGGGCCAACGTCCTGACTTTC
TRBV20-1	NA	11	TRBJ1-1	NA	CSAAGHHGAFF	TGCAGTGCGGCGGGGCACCATGGAGCTTTCTTT
TRBV7-2	NA	16	TRBJ2-5	TRBD2	CASSLNIGAGGETQYF	TGTGCCAGCAGCTTAAACATCGGAGCGGGGGGGGAGACCCAGTACTTC
TRBV5-5	many	14	TRBJ1-2	NA	CASTMGGFRYGYTF	TGTGCCAGCACCATGGGGGGATTTCGGTATGGCTACACCTTC
TRBV2	many	13	TRBJ2-5	TRBD1	CASMGQGQETQYF	TGTGCCAGCATGGGACAGGGGCAAGAGACCCAGTACTTC
TRBV6-1	NA	12	TRBJ1-4	NA	CASSEGSEKLFF	TGTGCCAGCAGCGAAGGGAGTGAAAAACTGTTTTTT
TRBV19	few	15	TRBJ2-7	TRBD2	CASSRRREPIHEQYF	TGTGCCAGTAGCCGACGGCGGGAGCCGATACACGAGCAGTACTTC
TRBV6-1	NA	17	TRBJ2-1	TRBD2	CASSEDVSGVSYNEQFF	TGTGCCAGCAGTGAAGATGTTAGCGGGGTCTCCTACAATGAGCAGTTCTTC
TRBV4-1	few	13	TRBJ2-7	NA	CASSPDGFYEQYF	TGCGCCAGCAGCCCGGACGGTTTCTACGAGCAGTACTTC
TRBV28	many	14	TRBJ2-7	TRBD1	CASASQGAPYEQYF	TGTGCCAGCGCCTCCCAGGGGGCCCCCTACGAGCAGTACTTC
TRBV20-1	many	13	TRBJ2-7	NA	CSASGLASYEQYF	TGCAGTGCTAGCGGATTAGCCTCCTACGAGCAGTACTTC
TRBV5-8	NA	15	TRBJ2-1	TRBD2	CASGGTSGSYNEQFF	TGTGCCAGCGGCGGGACTAGCGGGAGCTACAATGAGCAGTTCTTC
TRBV18	many	14	TRBJ1-1	NA	CASSSGGSNTEAFF	TGTGCCAGCTCATCCGGGGGTTCGAACACTGAAGCTTTCTTT
TRBV4-1	NA	13	TRBJ2-7	TRBD1	CASSRNTGDEQYF	TGCGCCAGCAGCCGAAATACAGGGGACGAGCAGTACTTC
TRBV28	NA	13	TRBJ2-7	NA	CASRPPGFYEQYF	TGTGCCAGCAGACCACCAGGGTTCTACGAGCAGTACTTC
TRBV7-8	NA	12	TRBJ2-1	NA	CASSRRVGSQFF	TGTGCCAGCAGCCGACGGGTGGGGTCGCAGTTCTTC
TRBV20-1	few	12	TRBJ2-7	NA	CSARDPRREQYF	TGCAGTGCTAGAGATCCGCGCCGGGAGCAGTACTTC
TRBV5-1	NA	15	TRBJ2-7	TRBD2	CASRLAAPTTYEQYF	TGCGCCAGCCGACTAGCGGCCCCGACGACCTACGAGCAGTACTTC
TRBV28	many	17	TRBJ2-1	NA	CASSFSIQGNSYNEQFF	TGTGCCAGCAGTTTTTCCATACAGGGCAATTCCTACAATGAGCAGTTCTTC
TRBV7-9	few	16	TRBJ2-2	NA	CASSLVRAVYTGELFF	TGTGCCAGCAGCTTAGTGAGGGCGGTTTACACCGGGGAGCTGTTTTTT
TRBV3-1	few	14	TRBJ2-5	NA	CASSQRQLGETQYF	TGTGCCAGCAGCCAAAGGCAGCTTGGAGAGACCCAGTACTTC
TRBV6-2/TRBV6-3	many	14	TRBJ2-7	NA	CASSPGTILYEQYF	TGTGCCAGCTCTCCGGGGACAATACTCTACGAGCAGTACTTC
TRBV11-1	many	17	TRBJ2-6	NA	CASSLAIGGARGNVLTF	TGTGCCAGCAGCTTAGCGATTGGGGGCGCGCGGGGCAACGTCCTGACTTTC